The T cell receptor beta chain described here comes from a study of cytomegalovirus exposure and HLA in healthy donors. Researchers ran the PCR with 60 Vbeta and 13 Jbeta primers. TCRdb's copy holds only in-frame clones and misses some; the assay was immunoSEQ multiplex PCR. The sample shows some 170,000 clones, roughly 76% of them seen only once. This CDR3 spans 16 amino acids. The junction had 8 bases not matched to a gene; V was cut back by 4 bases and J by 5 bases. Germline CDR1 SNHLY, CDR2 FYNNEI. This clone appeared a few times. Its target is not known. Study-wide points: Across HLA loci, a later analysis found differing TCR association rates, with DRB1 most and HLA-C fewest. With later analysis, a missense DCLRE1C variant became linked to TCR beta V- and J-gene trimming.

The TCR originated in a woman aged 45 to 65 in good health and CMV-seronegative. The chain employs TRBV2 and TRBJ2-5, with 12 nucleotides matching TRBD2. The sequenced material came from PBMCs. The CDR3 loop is CASSVASGGAGETQYF. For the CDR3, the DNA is TGTGCCAGCAGTGTGGCTAGCGGGGGGGCCGGGGAGACCCAGTACTTC.